This TCR beta chain comes out of a study of blood T cell repertoires in COVID-19. About the study: Samples taken during acute and convalescent COVID-19 were collected in the United States, Italy and Spain. The analysed material was cDNA or gDNA that came from T cells, B-cell-depleted T cells, or PBMCs.

Original analysis: Scientists estimated how many nucleated cells there were by amplifying reference gene primers. Profiled with immunoSEQ multiplex PCR; TCRdb holds only in-frame clones, not every one. V, J and clone size derive from that table, while D and trimming were established from the DNA sequence. This sample has a few hundred thousand clones, with roughly 82% found just once. CDR1 is LGHNA, CDR2 YNFKEQ, per germline. Trimming took 0 bases from V and 8 from J; bases not matched to a gene: 18. The CDR3 contains 18 residues. The chain joins TRBV4-2 to TRBJ1-2; 7 bases match TRBD1. The sequence was collected from a man at least 80 years old with acute or convalescent COVID-19. Sequences were obtained from peripheral blood. CDR3 sequence: CASSQESQTGSATGGYTF. For the CDR3, the DNA is TGTGCCAGCAGCCAAGAGTCTCAGACAGGGTCAGCGACGGGGGGCTACACCTTC.